One T cell receptor (beta chain) is described in this entry. Its antigen is not yet known. Base qualities are not provided; no much larger clone lies one nucleotide away. Ophthalmopathy patients had moderately to severely active disease, with a Clinical Activity Score of 3 or more, a NOSPECS grade of 4 or more, and a disease duration of less than 3 months. Patients with uncontrolled infections, other autoimmune diseases, pregnancy or lactation were excluded. Diagnoses were based on clinical symptoms, serum thyroxine and TRAb, thyroid ultrasound and orbital computed tomography. Ficoll-Paque density gradient centrifugation was used to isolate PBMCs from approximately 10 ml of fresh peripheral blood. Total RNA was extracted using Trizol reagent, and RNA quality was assessed on an Agilent 2100 Bioanalyzer. The data were obtained in a study of T cells in Graves' hyperthyroidism and ophthalmopathy (dated by TCRdb to about 2019). About the study as a whole: Peripheral blood samples were taken at initial diagnosis, before any treatment was given. A discovery cohort of approximately 97 patients, about 40 with Graves' ophthalmopathy and 57 with stable Graves' hyperthyroidism, was used to find distinguishing TCR V-J signatures. An independent validation cohort of around 19 hyperthyroidism patients and 17 patients who later progressed to ophthalmopathy tested prospective prediction of ophthalmopathy. The 95 to 100 discovery patients were divided at random into training and test sets in a 7:3 ratio. In addition, the study compared T-cell repertoires in thyroid tissue and in blood from over 5 Graves' hyperthyroidism patients. Once sampling was done, hyperthyroidism patients were given methimazole at a starting dose of 30 mg daily, whereas ophthalmopathy patients were given high-dose intravenous methylprednisolone. According to the paper, TCR Vbeta CDR3 sequencing was carried out on about 140 peripheral blood samples, which came from some 41 ophthalmopathy, approximately 72 hyperthyroidism and roughly 17 progressor patients.

TCR beta CDR3 regions were amplified from RNA transcripts. The TCR CDR3 was subjected to a first round of RT-PCR using the HTBI primer set and the Qiagen OneStep RT-PCR kit. A second multiplex PCR round built the libraries, followed by size selection and purification. Paired-end sequencing of the libraries was performed with 100 bp reads on an Illumina HiSeq2000. The authors processed their data as follows. Raw data were processed with SOAPnuke, discarding reads with adapters, uncalled bases, mean Phred below 15, or no exact constant-primer or identifier match. High-quality paired reads were merged with COPE v1.2.5, and unique nucleotide sequences were defined as clonotypes. Clonotypes were aligned to IMGT TRBV, TRBD and TRBJ reference segments using MiTCR v1.1. Only V-J combinations with frequency above 0.0001, covering 98% to 99.2% of repertoires, were analysed. A TCS score was defined as the ratio of F50 (clonal expansion) to E x V (chaos), with BLOSUM62-based TCRdist applied between CDR3 peptides within each V-J. Welch's t-statistics and random forest reduced approximately 520 V-J features to 13, which were used in a naive Bayes classifier (R e1071). TCRdb reanalyzed the raw reads on its own, using fastp at Q25 for trimming and MiXCR for clone calling, and kept in-frame beta chains. Entries that share a CDR3 protein sequence are merged under the most common genes and DNA. TCRdb, not the authors, supplied the V and J calls. The sample table shows 330,000 or so distinct CDR3 sequences, and 15% to 20% are seen once. Less than 20% of the sample belongs to the ten largest clones.

Relative to germline, V is 2 bases shorter and J is 6 bases shorter, with 16 bases between their ends. From the cysteine up to the phenylalanine, the CDR3 has a length of 16 residues. The retained sequence is limited to the CDR3, 48 bases, with the frame set at the first base. CDR1 SGHAT and CDR2 FQDESV were looked up in the germline V gene (reference sequence). The study at large found these results: In validation, the model predicted progression to ophthalmopathy a median of roughly 6.2 months before onset, with about 70% sensitivity and nearly 75% specificity. In cross-validation, a model built on a 13 V-J signature told ophthalmopathy apart from stable hyperthyroidism with approximately 91% sensitivity and about 81% specificity, and in testing the same model reached 80%/75%. Most expanded thyroid clonotypes (frequency above 0.001) were also found in blood, which suggests that blood repertoires may mirror thyroid immune responses. Sample size was not statistically predetermined, and investigators were not blinded to group allocation.

The sequence derives from a woman aged 40 to 49 with Graves' ophthalmopathy. Specimen: blood. The chain couples TRBV11-1 to TRBJ2-2, with the D segment identity uncertain. CDR3 region: CASSLQPTRISGELFF. The nucleotide sequence reads TGTGCCAGCAGCTTACAACCTACACGGATTTCCGGGGAGCTGTTTTTT.